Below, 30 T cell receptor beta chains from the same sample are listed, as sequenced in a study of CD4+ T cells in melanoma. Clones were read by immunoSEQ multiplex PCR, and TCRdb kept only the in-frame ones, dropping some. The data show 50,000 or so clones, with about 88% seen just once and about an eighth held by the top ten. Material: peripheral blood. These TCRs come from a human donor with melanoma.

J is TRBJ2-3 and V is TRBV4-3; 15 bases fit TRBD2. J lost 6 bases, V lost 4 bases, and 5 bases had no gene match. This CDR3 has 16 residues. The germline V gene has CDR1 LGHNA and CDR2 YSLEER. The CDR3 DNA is TGCGCCAGCAGCCGGACTAGCGGGGGGGCGGGCGATACGCAGTATTTT. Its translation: CASSRTSGGAGDTQYF.

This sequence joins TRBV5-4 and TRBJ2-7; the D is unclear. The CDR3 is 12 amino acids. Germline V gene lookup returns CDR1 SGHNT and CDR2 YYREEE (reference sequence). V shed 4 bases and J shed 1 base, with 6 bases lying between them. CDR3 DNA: TGTGCCAGCAGCATGGATTCCTACGAGCAGTACTTC. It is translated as CASSMDSYEQYF.

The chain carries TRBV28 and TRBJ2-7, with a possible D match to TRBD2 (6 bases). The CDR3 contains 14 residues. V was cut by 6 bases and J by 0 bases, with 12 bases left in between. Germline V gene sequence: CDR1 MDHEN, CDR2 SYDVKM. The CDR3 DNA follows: TGTGCCAGCAGAGGGGCGGGGAGCTCCTACGAGCAGTACTTC. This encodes CASRGAGSSYEQYF.

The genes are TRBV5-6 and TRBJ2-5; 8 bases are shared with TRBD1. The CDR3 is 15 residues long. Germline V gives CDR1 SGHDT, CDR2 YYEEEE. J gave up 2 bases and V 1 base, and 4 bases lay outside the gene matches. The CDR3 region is CASSLTNRGQETQYF. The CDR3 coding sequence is TGTGCCAGCAGCTTGACTAACAGGGGGCAAGAGACCCAGTACTTC.

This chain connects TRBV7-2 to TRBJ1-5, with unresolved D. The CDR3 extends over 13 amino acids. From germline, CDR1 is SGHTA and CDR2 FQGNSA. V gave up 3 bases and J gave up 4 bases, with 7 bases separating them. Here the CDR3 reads CASSLELNQPQHF. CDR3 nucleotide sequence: TGTGCCAGCAGCTTGGAGTTGAATCAGCCCCAGCATTTT.

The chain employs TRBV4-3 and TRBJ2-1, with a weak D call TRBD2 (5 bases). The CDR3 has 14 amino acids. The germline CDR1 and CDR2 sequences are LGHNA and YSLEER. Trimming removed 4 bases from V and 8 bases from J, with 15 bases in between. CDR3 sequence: CASSPRVGLDEQFF. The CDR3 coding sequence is TGCGCCAGCAGCCCGAGGGTGGGGTTGGATGAGCAGTTCTTC.

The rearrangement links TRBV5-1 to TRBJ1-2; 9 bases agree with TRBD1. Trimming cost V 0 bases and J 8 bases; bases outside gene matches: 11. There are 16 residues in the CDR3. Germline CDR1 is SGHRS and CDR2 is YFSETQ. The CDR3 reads CASSLDGTGTSLGYTF. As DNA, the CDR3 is TGCGCCAGCAGCTTGGATGGGACAGGGACATCTTTGGGCTACACCTTC.

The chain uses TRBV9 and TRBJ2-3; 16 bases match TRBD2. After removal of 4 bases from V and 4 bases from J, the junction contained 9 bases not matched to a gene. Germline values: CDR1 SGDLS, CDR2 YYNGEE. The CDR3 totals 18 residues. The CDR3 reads CASSLVGTSGGAADTQYF. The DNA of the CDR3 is TGTGCCAGCAGCCTCGTAGGGACTAGCGGGGGGGCCGCAGATACGCAGTATTTT. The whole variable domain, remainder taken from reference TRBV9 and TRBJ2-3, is DSGVTQTPKHLITATGQRVTLRCSPRSGDLSVYWYQQSLDQGLQFLIQYYNGEERAKGNILERFSAQQFPDLHSELNLSSLELGDSALYFCASSLVGTSGGAADTQYFGPGTRLTVL.

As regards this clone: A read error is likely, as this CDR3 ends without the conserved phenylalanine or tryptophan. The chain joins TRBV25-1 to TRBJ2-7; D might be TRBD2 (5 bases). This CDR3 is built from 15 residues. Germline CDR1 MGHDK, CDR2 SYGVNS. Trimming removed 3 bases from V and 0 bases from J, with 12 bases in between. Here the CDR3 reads CASSDPGRSSYEQYL. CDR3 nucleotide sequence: TGTGCCAGCAGTGATCCGGGAAGGAGCTCCTACGAGCAGTACCTC.

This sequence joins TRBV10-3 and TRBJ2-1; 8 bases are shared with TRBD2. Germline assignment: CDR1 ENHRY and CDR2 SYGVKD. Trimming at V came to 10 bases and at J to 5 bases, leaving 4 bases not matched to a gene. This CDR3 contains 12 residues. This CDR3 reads CATAGANNEQFF. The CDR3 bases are TGTGCCACAGCGGGGGCAAACAATGAGCAGTTCTTC.

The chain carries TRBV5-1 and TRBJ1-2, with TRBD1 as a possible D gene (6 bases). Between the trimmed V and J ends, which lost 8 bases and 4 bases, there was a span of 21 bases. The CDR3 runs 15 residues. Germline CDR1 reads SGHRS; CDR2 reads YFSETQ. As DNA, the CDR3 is TGCGCCAGAAAAGAAACAGGGTTGACGGTCTATGGCTACACCTTC. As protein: CARKETGLTVYGYTF.

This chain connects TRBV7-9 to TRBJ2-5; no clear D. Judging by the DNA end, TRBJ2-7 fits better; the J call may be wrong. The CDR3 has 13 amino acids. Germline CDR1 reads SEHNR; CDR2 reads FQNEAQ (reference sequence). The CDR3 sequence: CASSLIASYEQYF. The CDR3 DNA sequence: TGTGCCAGCAGCTTGATCGCTAGCTACGAGCAGTACTTC.

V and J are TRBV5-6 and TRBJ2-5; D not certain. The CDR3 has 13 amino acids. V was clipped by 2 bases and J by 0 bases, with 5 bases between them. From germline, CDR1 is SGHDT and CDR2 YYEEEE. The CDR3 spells CASSFKYQETQYF. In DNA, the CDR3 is TGTGCCAGCAGCTTCAAGTACCAAGAGACCCAGTACTTC.

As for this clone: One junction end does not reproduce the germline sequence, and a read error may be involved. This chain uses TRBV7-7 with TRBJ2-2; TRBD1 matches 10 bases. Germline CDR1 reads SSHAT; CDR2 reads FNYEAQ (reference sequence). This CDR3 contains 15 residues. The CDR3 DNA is TGTGCTAGCAGCTTATCGACAGGGGGCGGCGGGGAGCTGTTTTTT. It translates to CASSLSTGGGGELFF. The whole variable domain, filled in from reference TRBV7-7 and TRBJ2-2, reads GAGVSQSPRYKVTKRGQDVTLRCDPISSHATLYWYQQALGQGPEFLTYFNYEAQPDKSGLPSDRFSAERPEGSISTLTIQRTEQRDSAMYRCASSLSTGGGGELFFGEGSRLTVL.

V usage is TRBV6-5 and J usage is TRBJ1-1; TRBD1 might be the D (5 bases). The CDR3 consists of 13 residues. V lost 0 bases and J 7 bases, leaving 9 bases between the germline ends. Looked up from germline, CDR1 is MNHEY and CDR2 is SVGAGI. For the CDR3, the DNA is TGTGCCAGCAGTTACTCGAGGGGTAATGAAGCTTTCTTT. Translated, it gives CASSYSRGNEAFF.

The CDR3 DNA follows: TGCGCCAGCAGCCATTCCTACGGACAGGGGGCGAATAATTCACCCCTCCACTTT. Protein sequence: CASSHSYGQGANNSPLHF. The rearrangement joins TRBV5-1 to TRBJ1-6; the match to TRBD1 covers 11 bases. CDR1 is SGHRS, CDR2 YFSETQ, per germline. The length of the CDR3 is 18 residues. The V gene end was trimmed by 4 bases and the J gene end by 5 bases; junction bases not matched to a gene: 11.

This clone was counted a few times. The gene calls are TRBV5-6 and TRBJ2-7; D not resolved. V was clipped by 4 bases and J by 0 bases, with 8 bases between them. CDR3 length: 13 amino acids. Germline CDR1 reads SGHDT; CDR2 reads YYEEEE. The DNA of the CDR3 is TGTGCCAGCAGCCCCGGAAGCTCCTACGAGCAGTACTTC. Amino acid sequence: CASSPGSSYEQYF.

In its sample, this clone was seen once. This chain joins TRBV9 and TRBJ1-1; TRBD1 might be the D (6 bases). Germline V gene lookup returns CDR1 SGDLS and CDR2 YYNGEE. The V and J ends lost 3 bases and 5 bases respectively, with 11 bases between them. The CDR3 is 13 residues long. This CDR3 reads CASSEQGFTEAFF. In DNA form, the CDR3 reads TGTGCCAGCAGCGAACAGGGTTTTACTGAAGCTTTCTTT.

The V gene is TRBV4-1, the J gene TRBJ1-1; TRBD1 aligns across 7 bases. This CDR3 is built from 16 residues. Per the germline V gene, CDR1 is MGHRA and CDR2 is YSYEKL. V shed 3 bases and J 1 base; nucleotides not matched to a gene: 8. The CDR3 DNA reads TGCGCCAGCAGCCAGGAGACAGGGCCCGGGAACACTGAAGCTTTCTTT. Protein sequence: CASSQETGPGNTEAFF.

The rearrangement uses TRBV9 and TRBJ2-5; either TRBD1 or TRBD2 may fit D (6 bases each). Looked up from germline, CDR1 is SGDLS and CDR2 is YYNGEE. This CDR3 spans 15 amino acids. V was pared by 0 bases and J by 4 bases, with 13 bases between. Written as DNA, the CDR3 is TGTGCCAGCAGCGTAGGTGGGGGGCCGAGAGAGACCCAGTACTTC. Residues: CASSVGGGPRETQYF.

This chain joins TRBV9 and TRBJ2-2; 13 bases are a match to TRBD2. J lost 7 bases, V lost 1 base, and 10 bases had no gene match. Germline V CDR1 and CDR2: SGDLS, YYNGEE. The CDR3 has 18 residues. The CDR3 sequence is CASSVKGTSGGANGELFF. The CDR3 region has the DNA TGTGCCAGCAGCGTAAAAGGAACTAGCGGGGGGGCCAACGGGGAGCTGTTTTTT.

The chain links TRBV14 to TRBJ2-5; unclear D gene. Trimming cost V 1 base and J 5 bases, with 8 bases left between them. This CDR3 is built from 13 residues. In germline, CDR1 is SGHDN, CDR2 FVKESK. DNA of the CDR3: TGTGCCAGCAGCCAAGCAAGGATGGAGACCCAGTACTTC. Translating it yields CASSQARMETQYF.

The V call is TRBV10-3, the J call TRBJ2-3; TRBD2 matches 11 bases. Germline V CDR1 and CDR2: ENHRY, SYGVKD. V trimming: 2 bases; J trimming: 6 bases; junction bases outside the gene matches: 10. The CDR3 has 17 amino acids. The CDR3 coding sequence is TGTGCCATCAGTGAGAATTGGCTAGCGGGGGGAGGGGATACGCAGTATTTT. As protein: CAISENWLAGGGDTQYF.

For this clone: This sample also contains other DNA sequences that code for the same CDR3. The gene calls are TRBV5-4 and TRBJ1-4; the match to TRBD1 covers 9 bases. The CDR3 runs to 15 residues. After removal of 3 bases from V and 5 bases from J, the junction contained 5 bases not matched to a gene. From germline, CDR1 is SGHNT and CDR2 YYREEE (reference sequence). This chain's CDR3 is CASSSNRGLNEKLFF. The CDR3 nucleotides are TGTGCCAGCAGCTCGAACAGGGGGCTCAATGAAAAACTGTTTTTT.

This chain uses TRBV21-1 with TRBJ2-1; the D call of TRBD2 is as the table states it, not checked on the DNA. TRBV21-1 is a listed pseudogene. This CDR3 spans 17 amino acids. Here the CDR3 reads CASSCRTSYPVVDEQFF. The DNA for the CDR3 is TGTGCCAGCAGCTGTCGGACTAGTTACCCGGTAGTCGATGAGCAGTTCTTC.

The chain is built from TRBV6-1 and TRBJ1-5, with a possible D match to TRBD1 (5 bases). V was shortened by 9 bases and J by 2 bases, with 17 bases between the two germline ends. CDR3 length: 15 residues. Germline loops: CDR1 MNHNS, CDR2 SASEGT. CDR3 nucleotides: TGTGCCAGTTTTCAATCAGGGTCGGGCAATCAGCCCCAGCATTTT. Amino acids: CASFQSGSGNQPQHF.

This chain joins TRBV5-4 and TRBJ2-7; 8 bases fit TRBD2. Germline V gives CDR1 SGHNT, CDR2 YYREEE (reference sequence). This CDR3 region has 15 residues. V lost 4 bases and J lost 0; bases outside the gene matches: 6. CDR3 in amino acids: CASSAGTSFSYEQYF. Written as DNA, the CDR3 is TGTGCCAGCAGCGCCGGGACTAGTTTCTCCTACGAGCAGTACTTC.

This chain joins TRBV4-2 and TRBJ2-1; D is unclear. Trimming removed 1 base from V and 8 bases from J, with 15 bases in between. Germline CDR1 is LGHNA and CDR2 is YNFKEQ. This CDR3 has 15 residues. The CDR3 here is CASSQGSGLSDEQFF. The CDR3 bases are TGTGCCAGCAGCCAAGGGTCCGGTCTTTCGGATGAGCAGTTCTTC.

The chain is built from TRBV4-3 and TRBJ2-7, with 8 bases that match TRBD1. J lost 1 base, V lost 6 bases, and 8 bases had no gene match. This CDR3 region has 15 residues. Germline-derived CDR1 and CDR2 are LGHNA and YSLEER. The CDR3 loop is CASRVDRGSSYEQYF. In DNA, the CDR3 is TGCGCCAGCAGGGTCGACAGGGGATCGTCCTACGAGCAGTACTTC.

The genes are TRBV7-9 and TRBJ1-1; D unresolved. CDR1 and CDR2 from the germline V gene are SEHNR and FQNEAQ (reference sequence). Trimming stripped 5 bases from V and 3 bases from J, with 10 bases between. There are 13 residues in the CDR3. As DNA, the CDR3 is TGTGCCAGCAGCGAGGACGGTTACACTGAAGCTTTCTTT. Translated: CASSEDGYTEAFF.